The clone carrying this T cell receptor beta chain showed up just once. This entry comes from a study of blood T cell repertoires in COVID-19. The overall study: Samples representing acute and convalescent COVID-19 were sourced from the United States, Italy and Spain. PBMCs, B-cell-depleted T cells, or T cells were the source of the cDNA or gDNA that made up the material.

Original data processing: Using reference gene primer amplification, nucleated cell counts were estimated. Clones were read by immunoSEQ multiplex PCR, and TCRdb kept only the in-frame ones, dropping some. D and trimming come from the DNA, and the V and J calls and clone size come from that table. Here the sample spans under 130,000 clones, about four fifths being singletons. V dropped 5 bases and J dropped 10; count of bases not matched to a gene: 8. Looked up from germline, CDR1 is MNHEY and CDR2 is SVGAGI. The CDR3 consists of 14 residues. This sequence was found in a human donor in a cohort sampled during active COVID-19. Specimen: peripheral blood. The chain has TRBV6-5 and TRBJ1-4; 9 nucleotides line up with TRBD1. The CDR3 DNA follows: TGTGCCAGCAGTAGGGGGGACAGGGTATCAAAACTGTTTTTT. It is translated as CASSRGDRVSKLFF.